Detailed here is one T cell receptor (beta chain). This sample was taken from a study of glioma-infiltrating T cells. Study summary: WHO grade II oligodendrogliomas or astrocytomas, plus non-recurrent WHO grade IV glioblastomas, were sampled.

The iRepertoire nested amplicon-rescue multiplex PCR amplified TCR alpha and beta CDR3s from RNA. TCRdb fed the multiplex PCR reads into MiXCR, producing one record per CDR3 protein. The sample records about 400,000 distinct CDR3 sequences, about 40% being singletons. The germline gives CDR1 DFQATT, CDR2 SNEGSKA (reference sequence). The CDR3 is 12 amino acids. The V end was cut by 5 bases, the J end by 2 bases, with 10 bases between. V usage is TRBV20-1 and J usage is TRBJ2-7, with unresolved D. The receptor was derived from a human donor with low-grade glioma or glioblastoma, undergoing nonglioma brain surgery, or in good health (not recorded which). The sequencing input was glioma tissue, nonneoplastic brain tissue, or PBMCs (not recorded which). DNA of the CDR3: TGCAGTGCTCCCCGGGTAACCTACGAGCAGTACTTC. It specifies CSAPRVTYEQYF.